This record concerns one T cell receptor beta chain sequence. This clone has more than one count but fewer than ten. Its antigen target is currently unknown. No quality values exist for individual bases; no much larger clone is one base distant. The source of the sample is a study of cytomegalovirus exposure and HLA in healthy donors (dated by TCRdb to 2017 to 2019). With respect to the entire study: In an earlier analysis of under 600 of the donors, less than 350 Gb of sequence data and 117 million unique TCR beta sequences from approximately 180 million T cells were reported. About 280 gigabases of sequencing data and about 92 million unique TCR sequences made up an early release that covered approximately 700 HLA-typed donors. Among the roughly 380 genotyped donors, around 79% belonged to the genetic ancestry cluster associated with self-reported Caucasian donors. The study aimed to test whether cataloging public T cell receptors could reveal signatures of past pathogen exposure. The study profiled the T cell repertoires of hundreds of subjects by immunosequencing and related them to cytomegalovirus serostatus. Along with the approximately 670-subject first cohort, a separate validation cohort of over 90 different subjects was used. To predict cytomegalovirus infection status, the study combined high-throughput TCR immunosequencing, statistical association of individual TCRs with disease status, and machine learning. A later analysis re-examined previously published TCR beta repertoires from over 500 donors and added high-resolution HLA genotyping to investigate patterns of TCR occurrence. The later analysis used no new phenotypic data to find candidate immune exposures, relying instead on TCR beta sequences and their occurrence across donors. An earlier analysis of around 540 of the donors applied high-throughput TCR beta sequencing to assess whether each TCR beta V gene segment acted as functional or pseudogenic. Donor age, sex, ethnicity and CMV serostatus were compiled alongside the repertoire data. A later genetic analysis used genome-wide SNP genotypes for about 60% of the 666 donors, treating that subset as a discovery cohort. Every repertoire in the discovery cohort had been generated on one and the same sequencing platform. Class I and class II HLA loci were covered by the typing at four-digit resolution. Typing coverage differed by locus: A, B, C, DRB1 and DQB1 were typed in about 620-630 donors, DQA1 in about 510, DPA1 in some 610, and DPB1 in roughly 470. About five DR-DQ haplotypes were handled as single units for association and clustering because linkage in the cohort was strong. Among around 400 genotyped donors of the cohort, an average of roughly 230,000 unique TCR beta nucleotide sequences was sequenced per donor, of which roughly 17% were non-productive.

The cohort comprised around 700 healthy bone marrow donors. All cohort members were sampled while nominally healthy, although unrecorded immune exposures were likely present. The donor was CMV seropositive and was included in the group of almost 300 seropositive cohort members. Every donor gave a peripheral blood sample, and the peripheral blood mononuclear cells from that sample were used for TCR beta sequencing. The Qiagen DNeasy Blood Extraction Kit was used to extract genomic DNA from the blood cell samples. Libraries were constructed by the immunoSEQ multiplex PCR assay. For the multiplex PCR, a mixture combining 60 forward primers for TCR Vbeta segments and 13 reverse primers for TCR Jbeta segments was used. Amplification of the CDR3 region of rearranged TCR beta genes was performed with a multiplex PCR assay on genomic DNA. The amplified TCR beta libraries were sequenced on the Illumina HiSeq System as 87-base-pair reads. The published analysis was carried out like this. Across the 600 to 700 repertoires, a later analysis counted 80 million or so unique TCR beta chains, 9.5 million to 13 million of which were shared by at least two donors. Raw reads were error-corrected and collapsed into unique sequences with a nearest-neighbor algorithm that merged closely related sequences to remove PCR and sequencing errors. CDR3 sequences were aligned to IMGT reference sequences to assign V, D and J gene segments. For a sequence to be retained, a match of at least six nucleotides to both a V gene segment and a J gene segment was required. A rearrangement was called productive if the CDR3 had no stop codons and remained in frame with V and J, and every other rearrangement was called non-productive. CDR3 was defined according to IMGT convention as the region running from the second conserved V-encoded cysteine to the conserved J-encoded phenylalanine. The earlier analysis of approximately 500 of the donors excluded sequences that lacked an unambiguous match to a single V gene segment. In an earlier analysis of approximately 560 of the donors, a V segment was called functional when productive rearrangements were above 56.7%, and segregating when the standard deviation between donors exceeded 5%. To diagnose cytomegalovirus status from the catalog of TCR beta chain sequences, a statistical classification framework was built. A later analysis assigned V and J genes by comparing TCR nucleotide sequences with IMGT/GENE-DB human TR gene sequences. In a later analysis, CDR3 sequences and most-parsimonious VDJ recombination scenarios were assigned using the TCRdist pipeline. In a later analysis, each TCR beta chain was defined by its CDR3 amino acid sequence together with its V-gene family, and reads lacking a unique V-gene family were excluded. A later analysis removed 600 or so highly shared, low-generation-probability nucleotide sequences to deal with suspected cross-contamination and a sequencing artifact. In a later analysis, a clonal expansion index for each public chain was calculated from normalized within-repertoire ranks of inferred template counts. A later analysis computed generation probabilities with a VDJ recombination model fitted to out-of-frame rearrangements, and checked the results against IGoR. Hypergeometric tests were used in a later analysis to score TCR-TCR, TCR-HLA and TCR-CMV co-occurrence, with a repertoire-size bias correction applied to the TCR pairs. In a later analysis, false discovery rates were estimated by permuting HLA or CMV assignments 20 times. In a later analysis, co-occurring TCRs were grouped with DBSCAN, and TCRdist sequence similarity was added when clustering was performed within HLA-allele-positive subsets. Repertoires with fewer than 30,000 or more than 120,000 public chains were left out of co-occurrence clustering, as were about 5 repertoires with anomalous nucleotide sharing. In its TCRdb copy, this immuneACCESS table keeps in-frame sequences only and misses some clones. Where compared with another copy, unresolved V genes explain less than half of these, and the others have no known cause. Clone size and V and J calls were adopted from that table, with D and trimming inferred from the DNA. Recorded for this sample are about 100,000 clones; about 74% of them occurred a single time. Jointly, the top ten make up approximately 14% of the sample.

Findings and caveats that apply to the study as a whole: A later analysis found that HLA-associated TCR beta chains were more clonally expanded and had lower generation probabilities than equally common non-associated chains. A cluster of highly shared sequence variants was judged likely to be a technical artifact of the sequencing pipeline. The presence/absence analyses assumed that sequencing depth was roughly uniform across donors, and that assumption may not be true. Three of the identified cytomegalovirus-associated TCR beta chains were confirmed in vitro to be specific for cytomegalovirus antigens. A later analysis found that TCR association rates varied across HLA loci, with DRB1 alleles showing the most associated TCRs and HLA-C alleles the fewest. The classifier was reported to diagnose cytomegalovirus status with high specificity and sensitivity in both the original and validation cohorts. The authors suggested that the approach could potentially be generalized to other disease states and immunological phenotypes. In a later analysis, some 18,000 TCR beta sequences were associated with specific HLA alleles at a false discovery rate of 0.05. Correlated functional status among segregating V segments might be attributable to linkage disequilibrium, but an unknown experimental factor could not be ruled out. For the cohort, immune exposure information was limited to CMV serostatus. A later genetic analysis associated a missense DCLRE1C variant with V-gene and J-gene trimming of TCR beta chains, and an independent cohort replicated the association. When HLA alleles, especially DR and DQ, strongly co-occurred, attributing TCR associations to individual alleles was difficult. A later genetic analysis reported fewer N-insertions in productive TCRs among donors in an Asian-associated ancestry cluster than the approximately 670-donor mean. In this cohort, only TCR beta chains were sequenced, and detectable features were limited by the absence of alpha or paired-chain data. Several of the top co-occurrence clusters appeared to be linked to parvovirus B19, influenza, CMV and Epstein-Barr virus, according to a later analysis. HLA typing was unavailable for some donors at each locus, so association tests used only the typed subset. The 87-base-pair reads could not distinguish some IMGT-functional V segments, including TRBV6-2 and TRBV6-3, so those segments were excluded. While some public TCRs were present in many individuals, most TCR sequences turned up only very rarely across donors. In a later analysis, most CMV-associated TCR beta chains were found to appear HLA-restricted, with HLA associations seemingly driven largely by CMV exposure. A further reported finding was that TCR beta sequences accurately predicted the HLA-A and HLA-B alleles for most subjects in the first cohort. Because counts were too low, seventeen rarely observed V segments, including chromosome 9 orphons, were excluded from the earlier analysis of some 590 of the donors. The study gave a list of around 170 TCR beta chains associated with cytomegalovirus. In an earlier analysis of more than 500 of the donors, most TCR beta V segments appeared in productive rearrangements about 90% or about 30% of the time, broadly matching IMGT annotations.

The trim is 8 bases for V and 4 bases for J, with a gap of 6 bases between the germline ends. CDR1 and CDR2 were assigned from the germline V gene as SNHLY and FYNNEI. From its cysteine to its phenylalanine, the CDR3 spans 11 amino acids. Only the CDR3 DNA stays, 33 bases, in frame from base 1. Rearrangement joined TRBV2 to TRBJ2-1; there is no confident call for the D gene. This TCR was recovered from a woman aged 35 to 49 in good health and CMV-seropositive. Input material: PBMCs. The CDR3 protein sequence reads: CASVLYNEQFF. The DNA is as follows: TGTGCCAGCGTCTTGTACAATGAGCAGTTCTTC.